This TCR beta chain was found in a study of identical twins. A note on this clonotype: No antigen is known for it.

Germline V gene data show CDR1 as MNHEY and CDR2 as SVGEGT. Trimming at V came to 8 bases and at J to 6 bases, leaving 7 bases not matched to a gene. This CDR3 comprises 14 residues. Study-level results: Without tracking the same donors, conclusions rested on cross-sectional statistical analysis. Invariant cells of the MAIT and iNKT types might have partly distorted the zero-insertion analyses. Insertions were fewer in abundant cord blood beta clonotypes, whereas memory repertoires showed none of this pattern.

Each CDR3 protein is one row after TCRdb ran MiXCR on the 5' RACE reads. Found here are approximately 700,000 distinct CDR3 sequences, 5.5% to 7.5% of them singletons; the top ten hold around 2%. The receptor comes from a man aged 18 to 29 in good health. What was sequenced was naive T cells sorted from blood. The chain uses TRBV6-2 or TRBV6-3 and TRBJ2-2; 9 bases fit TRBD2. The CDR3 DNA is TGTGCCAGCGTGGTAGCGGGAGCGTCCGGGGAGCTGTTTTTT. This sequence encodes CASVVAGASGELFF.